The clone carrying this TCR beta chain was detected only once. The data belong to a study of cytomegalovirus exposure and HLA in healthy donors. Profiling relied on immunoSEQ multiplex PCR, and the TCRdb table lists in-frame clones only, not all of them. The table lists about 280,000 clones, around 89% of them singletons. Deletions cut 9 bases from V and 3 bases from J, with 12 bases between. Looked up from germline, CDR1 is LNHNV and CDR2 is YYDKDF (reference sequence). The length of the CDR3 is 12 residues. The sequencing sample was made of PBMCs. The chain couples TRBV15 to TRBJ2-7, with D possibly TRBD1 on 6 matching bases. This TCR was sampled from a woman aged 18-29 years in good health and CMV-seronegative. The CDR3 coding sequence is TGTGCCACTAGATCACAGGGCTACGAGCAGTACTTC. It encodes CATRSQGYEQYF.